This T cell receptor beta chain was documented in a study of CD8 T cells in ankylosing spondylitis. This clonotype was recorded many times. Its antigen is as yet unknown. This CDR3 region has 16 residues. Between the trimmed V and J ends, which lost 3 bases and 4 bases, there was a span of 16 bases. General study points: Made up of roughly 8 highly homologous variants, a TCR beta motif appeared characteristic of ankylosing spondylitis blood.

TCRdb called the 5' RACE reads again in MiXCR, with one record for every CDR3 protein. The sample has about 240,000 distinct CDR3 sequences, around 9.2% seen once. The gene calls are TRBV12-3 or TRBV12-4 and TRBJ1-3; no reliable D call. Sequencing was carried out using blood, either unsorted or a sorted T cell fraction (not recorded which). The TCR comes from a male donor with ankylosing spondylitis or in good health (not recorded which). The CDR3 nucleotides read TGTGCCAGCAGTTTGGAGGGTCGGGGTAGAGGAAACACCATATATTTT. Protein product: CASSLEGRGRGNTIYF.